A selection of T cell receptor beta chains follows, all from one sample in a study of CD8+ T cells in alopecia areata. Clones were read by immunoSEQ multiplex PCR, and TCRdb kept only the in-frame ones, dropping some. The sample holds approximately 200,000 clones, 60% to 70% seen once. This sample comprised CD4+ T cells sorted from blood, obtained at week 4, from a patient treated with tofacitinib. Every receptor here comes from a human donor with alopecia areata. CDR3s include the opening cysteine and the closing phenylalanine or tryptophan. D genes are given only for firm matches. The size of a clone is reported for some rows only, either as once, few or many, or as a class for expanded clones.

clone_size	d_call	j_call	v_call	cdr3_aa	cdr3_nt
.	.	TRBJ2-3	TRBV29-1	CSADRSVTDTQYF	TGCAGCGCTGACAGGTCCGTCACAGATACGCAGTATTTT
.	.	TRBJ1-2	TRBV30	CAWDLGTRYGYTF	TGTGCCTGGGACCTCGGGACACGCTATGGCTACACCTTC
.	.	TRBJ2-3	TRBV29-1	CSVLWTGGDTQYF	TGCAGCGTTTTGTGGACGGGTGGGGATACGCAGTATTTT
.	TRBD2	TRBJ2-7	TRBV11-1	CASSQPGGVTYEQYF	TGTGCCAGCAGCCAACCGGGAGGGGTGACCTACGAGCAGTACTTC
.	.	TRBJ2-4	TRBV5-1	CASSFNGQHSANIQYF	TGCGCCAGCAGCTTTAACGGACAGCACTCCGCAAACATTCAGTACTTC
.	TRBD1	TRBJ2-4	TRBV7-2	CASSWDRENIQYF	TGTGCCAGCAGCTGGGACAGGGAGAACATTCAGTACTTC
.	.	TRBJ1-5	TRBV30	CAWSSGINQPQHF	TGTGCCTGGTCTAGCGGGATCAATCAGCCCCAGCATTTT
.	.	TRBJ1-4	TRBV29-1	CSQSSVSSGREVEKLFF	TGCAGCCAATCTTCCGTATCAAGTGGCAGGGAGGTTGAAAAACTGTTTTTT
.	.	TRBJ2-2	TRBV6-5	CASRGLTNTGELFF	TGTGCCAGCAGAGGGCTTACGAACACCGGGGAGCTGTTTTTT
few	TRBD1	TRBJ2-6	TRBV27	CASRTRQGWSGANVLTF	TGTGCCAGCAGGACCCGACAGGGATGGTCTGGGGCCAACGTCCTGACTTTC
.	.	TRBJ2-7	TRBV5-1	CASARTRAYEQYF	TGCGCCAGCGCTCGGACCAGAGCCTACGAGCAGTACTTC
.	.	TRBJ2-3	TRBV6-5	CASRSTDTQYF	TGTGCCAGCAGAAGCACAGATACGCAGTATTTT
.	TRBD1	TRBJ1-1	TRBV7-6	CASRPSDRVRSLAEAFF	TGTGCCAGCAGACCCTCCGACAGGGTGAGGTCCTTGGCTGAAGCTTTCTTT
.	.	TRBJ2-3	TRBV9	CASSAPSGVGTDTQYF	TGTGCCAGCAGCGCTCCTTCGGGGGTGGGCACAGATACGCAGTATTTT
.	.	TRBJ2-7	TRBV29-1	CSVDSAGSSYEQYF	TGCAGCGTTGATTCGGCAGGGAGCTCCTACGAGCAGTACTTC
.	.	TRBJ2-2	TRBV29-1	CSAATQNTGELFF	TGCAGCGCGGCGACCCAAAACACCGGGGAGCTGTTTTTT
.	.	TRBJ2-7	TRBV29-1	CSGGDFGEEQYF	TGCAGCGGGGGGGACTTCGGTGAGGAGCAGTACTTC
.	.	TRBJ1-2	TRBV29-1	CSVEGRGVDYGYTF	TGCAGCGTTGAAGGGCGAGGGGTTGACTATGGCTACACCTTC
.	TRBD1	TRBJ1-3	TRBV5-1	CASSLDGQGGNTIYF	TGCGCCAGCAGCTTGGACGGACAGGGAGGAAACACCATATATTTT
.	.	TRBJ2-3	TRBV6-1	CASSEAGTNIDTQYF	TGTGCCAGCAGTGAGGCAGGGACCAATATAGATACGCAGTATTTT
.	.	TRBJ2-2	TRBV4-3	CASSQGTANTGELFF	TGCGCCAGCAGCCAAGGGACAGCGAACACCGGGGAGCTGTTTTTT
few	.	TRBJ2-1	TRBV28	CASIPPGVGYNEQFF	TGTGCCAGCATTCCCCCTGGGGTAGGCTACAATGAGCAGTTCTTC
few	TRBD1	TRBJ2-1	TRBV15	CATSREQGTGVDEQFF	TGTGCCACCAGCAGGGAGCAGGGGACAGGTGTGGATGAGCAGTTCTTC
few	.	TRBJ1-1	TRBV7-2	CASSLYTLGTEAFF	TGTGCCAGCAGCTTATACACCCTCGGCACTGAAGCTTTCTTT
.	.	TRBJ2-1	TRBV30	CAWSRDGGYNEQFF	TGTGCCTGGAGTAGAGACGGGGGCTACAATGAGCAGTTCTTC
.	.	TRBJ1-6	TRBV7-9	CASSAGMSYNSPLHF	TGTGCCAGCAGCGCCGGGATGTCCTATAATTCACCCCTCCACTTT
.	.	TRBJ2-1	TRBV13	CASATLEDNEQFF	TGTGCCAGCGCCACGCTTGAGGACAATGAGCAGTTCTTC
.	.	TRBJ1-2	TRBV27	CASSLSSVGFYGYTF	TGTGCCAGCAGTTTAAGTTCTGTCGGTTTCTATGGCTACACCTTC
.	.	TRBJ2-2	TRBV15	CATSVALTGTGELFF	TGTGCCACCTCTGTAGCCCTGACGGGCACCGGGGAGCTGTTTTTT
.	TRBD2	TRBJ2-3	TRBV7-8	CASSRLATSTDTQYF	TGTGCCAGCAGCCGACTAGCCACTAGCACAGATACGCAGTATTTT
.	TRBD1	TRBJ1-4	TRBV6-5	CASKLTGRTEKLFF	TGTGCCAGCAAATTGACAGGGAGGACTGAAAAACTGTTTTTT
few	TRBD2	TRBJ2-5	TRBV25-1	CASRGTSGGAETQYF	TGTGCCAGCAGGGGGACTAGCGGGGGGGCGGAGACCCAGTACTTC
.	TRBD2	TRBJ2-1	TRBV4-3	CASSPKGTSGGRNEQFF	TGCGCCAGCAGCCCGAAGGGGACTAGCGGGGGTCGCAATGAGCAGTTCTTC
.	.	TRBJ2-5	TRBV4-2	CASTPVGGETQYF	TGTGCCAGCACCCCCGTAGGGGGAGAGACCCAGTACTTC
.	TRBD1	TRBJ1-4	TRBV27	CASSSHRGGKLFF	TGTGCCAGCAGCTCCCACAGGGGAGGAAAACTGTTTTTT
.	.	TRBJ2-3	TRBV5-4	CASNRKSGRSTDTQYF	TGTGCCAGCAACCGTAAATCAGGGAGAAGCACAGATACGCAGTATTTT